This is a list of T cell receptor beta chains from one sample in a study of regulatory T cells in long-lasting Graves disease. Each CDR3 protein gets one entry after TCRdb re-called the multiplex PCR reads with MiXCR. The table shows hundreds of thousands of distinct CDR3 sequences, with 16% occurring only once. These data also formed part of another study, on T cells in Graves' hyperthyroidism and ophthalmopathy.

The sample in question was peripheral blood mononuclear cells (PBMCs), obtained at new diagnosis, from a patient treated with antithyroid drugs. These TCRs come from a man aged 35 to 55 with Graves disease. CDR3s include the opening cysteine and the closing phenylalanine or tryptophan. The D gene is left open where the match is weak. Not every row has a clone size; where given, it reads once, few, many or a size class.

V gene: TRBV5-1
J gene: TRBJ2-1
D gene: .
clone size: many
CDR3 DNA: TGCGCCAGCAGCTTTTCCGGGACTCTATACAATGAGCAGTTCTTC
CDR3 protein: CASSFSGTLYNEQFF

V gene: TRBV4-1
J gene: TRBJ2-5
D gene: .
clone size: .
CDR3 DNA: TGCGCCAGCAGCACCGGGGACTCCCACTCGGGGGAGACCCAGTACTTC
CDR3 protein: CASSTGDSHSGETQYF

V gene: TRBV6-5
J gene: TRBJ2-5
D gene: .
clone size: few
CDR3 DNA: TGTGCCAGCAGTTATAGCTTGGTACAAGAGACCCAGTACTTC
CDR3 protein: CASSYSLVQETQYF

V gene: TRBV20-1
J gene: TRBJ2-7
D gene: TRBD1
clone size: many
CDR3 DNA: TGCAGTGCCAATGACAGGGCTCGTGAGCAGTACTTC
CDR3 protein: CSANDRAREQYF

V gene: TRBV2
J gene: TRBJ2-1
D gene: TRBD2
clone size: .
CDR3 DNA: TGTGCCAGCAGTGATAGTCTAGCGGGGGCCTACAATGAGCAGTTCTTC
CDR3 protein: CASSDSLAGAYNEQFF

V gene: TRBV6-5
J gene: TRBJ1-2
D gene: TRBD1
clone size: many
CDR3 DNA: TGTGCCAGCAGTTACCTCGGACAGGGCACTAACTATGGCTACACCTTC
CDR3 protein: CASSYLGQGTNYGYTF

V gene: TRBV5-4
J gene: TRBJ2-5
D gene: .
clone size: many
CDR3 DNA: TGTGCCAGCAGCTTGGCCTGGGACAAAGAGACCCAGTACTTC
CDR3 protein: CASSLAWDKETQYF

V gene: TRBV5-1
J gene: TRBJ2-1
D gene: TRBD2
clone size: many
CDR3 DNA: TGCGCCAGCAGCTTCGGGCGCGGGGGCAATGAGCAGTTCTTC
CDR3 protein: CASSFGRGGNEQFF

V gene: TRBV11-2
J gene: TRBJ2-1
D gene: TRBD2
clone size: many
CDR3 DNA: TGTGCCAGCAGCGTGAATAGCGGGGGGTTTGAGCAGTTCTTC
CDR3 protein: CASSVNSGGFEQFF

V gene: TRBV11-1
J gene: TRBJ2-7
D gene: .
clone size: many
CDR3 DNA: TGTGCCAGCAGCTTAGGTGCGACAGAAGCCTACGAGCAGTACTTC
CDR3 protein: CASSLGATEAYEQYF

V gene: TRBV11-2
J gene: TRBJ2-3
D gene: .
clone size: many
CDR3 DNA: TGTGCCAGCAGCTACCGGACGGCATTCACAGATACGCAGTATTTT
CDR3 protein: CASSYRTAFTDTQYF

V gene: TRBV5-1
J gene: TRBJ2-7
D gene: TRBD2
clone size: once
CDR3 DNA: TGCGCCAGCAGCTCCAGCGGGGGGGCACGCTACGAGCAGTACTTC
CDR3 protein: CASSSSGGARYEQYF

V gene: TRBV6-1
J gene: TRBJ1-6
D gene: TRBD1
clone size: few
CDR3 DNA: TGTGCCAGCAGTGCGGACAGGGCCTCGTCAACCCTCCACTTT
CDR3 protein: CASSADRASSTLHF

V gene: TRBV28
J gene: TRBJ2-7
D gene: .
clone size: many
CDR3 DNA: TGTGCCAGCAGCCCTAAGACCTACGAGCAGTACTTC
CDR3 protein: CASSPKTYEQYF

V gene: TRBV6-2/TRBV6-3
J gene: TRBJ2-1
D gene: .
clone size: few
CDR3 DNA: TGTGCCAGCAGTGGGGACCTAGACAACAATGAGCAGTTCTTC
CDR3 protein: CASSGDLDNNEQFF

V gene: TRBV20-1
J gene: TRBJ1-2
D gene: TRBD1
clone size: once
CDR3 DNA: TGCAGTGCTAGAGGGACAGGCGCTTTTCATGGCTACACCTTC
CDR3 protein: CSARGTGAFHGYTF

V gene: TRBV15
J gene: TRBJ2-5
D gene: .
clone size: few
CDR3 DNA: TGTGCCACCAGCAGAGATACAAAAGAGACCCAGTACTTC
CDR3 protein: CATSRDTKETQYF

V gene: TRBV3-1
J gene: TRBJ2-2
D gene: TRBD1
clone size: .
CDR3 DNA: TGTGCCAGCAGCCAACATCGACAGGGGGAGAGGCTGTTTTTT
CDR3 protein: CASSQHRQGERLFF

V gene: TRBV24-1
J gene: TRBJ2-3
D gene: TRBD1
clone size: .
CDR3 DNA: TGTGCCACCAGTGGGCCGTTATCTCGCGGGGACAGGGGCACAGATACGCAGTATTTT
CDR3 protein: CATSGPLSRGDRGTDTQYF

V gene: TRBV5-4
J gene: TRBJ2-3
D gene: .
clone size: many
CDR3 DNA: TGTGCCAGCAGCTTGGGGCGGACCACAGATACGCAGTATTTT
CDR3 protein: CASSLGRTTDTQYF

V gene: TRBV5-5
J gene: TRBJ1-2
D gene: .
clone size: many
CDR3 DNA: TGTGCCAGCAGCCTAGGAGGGGGCTATGGCTACACCTTC
CDR3 protein: CASSLGGGYGYTF

V gene: TRBV12-3/TRBV12-4
J gene: TRBJ1-3
D gene: TRBD1
clone size: many
CDR3 DNA: TGTGCCAGCAGTTTGGGACAGGGTGGCTCTGGAAACACCATATATTTT
CDR3 protein: CASSLGQGGSGNTIYF

V gene: TRBV20-1
J gene: TRBJ2-7
D gene: .
clone size: .
CDR3 DNA: TGCAGTGCTAGGGCCCGTCGAGGTTCCGCCTACGAGCAGTACTTC
CDR3 protein: CSARARRGSAYEQYF

V gene: TRBV18
J gene: TRBJ2-4
D gene: TRBD1
clone size: many
CDR3 DNA: TGTGCCACCCAGAGGGACAGACCCGCCATTCAGTACTTC
CDR3 protein: CATQRDRPAIQYF

V gene: TRBV4-3
J gene: TRBJ1-1
D gene: .
clone size: .
CDR3 DNA: TGCGCCAGCAGCCAGACGGAAGAAGCTTTCTTT
CDR3 protein: CASSQTEEAFF

V gene: TRBV9
J gene: TRBJ2-3
D gene: .
clone size: .
CDR3 DNA: TGTGCCAGCAGCCTCCTGCCGGCCACAGATACGCAGTATTTT
CDR3 protein: CASSLLPATDTQYF

V gene: TRBV29-1
J gene: TRBJ1-4
D gene: .
clone size: few
CDR3 DNA: TGCAGCGCAACGGTCTATACAAGAGGGAAACTGTTTTTT
CDR3 protein: CSATVYTRGKLFF

V gene: TRBV5-1
J gene: TRBJ2-7
D gene: TRBD2
clone size: many
CDR3 DNA: TGCGCCAGCAGCTCCAACCGCGGGGGGAACTACGAGCAGTACTTC
CDR3 protein: CASSSNRGGNYEQYF

V gene: TRBV6-1
J gene: TRBJ2-7
D gene: .
clone size: many
CDR3 DNA: TGTGCCAGCCCGCCCGACGGGACCTACGAGCAGTACTTC
CDR3 protein: CASPPDGTYEQYF

V gene: TRBV19
J gene: TRBJ1-2
D gene: .
clone size: few
CDR3 DNA: TGTGCCAGTAGTATCCAGGACCCTAACTATGGCTACACCTTC
CDR3 protein: CASSIQDPNYGYTF

V gene: TRBV28
J gene: TRBJ2-7
D gene: .
clone size: many
CDR3 DNA: TGTGCCAGCAGTTTAGCCCAGGAATCCTACGAGCAGTACTTC
CDR3 protein: CASSLAQESYEQYF

V gene: TRBV11-2
J gene: TRBJ1-6
D gene: .
clone size: few
CDR3 DNA: TGTGCCAGCAGCTTTCAGGGTTCATCACCCCTCCACTTT
CDR3 protein: CASSFQGSSPLHF

V gene: TRBV10-3
J gene: TRBJ1-3
D gene: .
clone size: few
CDR3 DNA: TGTGCCACCGACCAAGGGACAACGACTGGAAACACCATATATTTT
CDR3 protein: CATDQGTTTGNTIYF

V gene: TRBV7-2
J gene: TRBJ2-7
D gene: .
clone size: few
CDR3 DNA: TGTGCCAGCAGCTTAGTCGGGAGGGGGCGCGAGCAGTACTTC
CDR3 protein: CASSLVGRGREQYF

V gene: TRBV20-1
J gene: TRBJ1-5
D gene: .
clone size: many
CDR3 DNA: TGCAGTGCTAGGGGAGGCAATCAGCCCCAGCATTTT
CDR3 protein: CSARGGNQPQHF

V gene: TRBV7-3
J gene: TRBJ2-2
D gene: .
clone size: many
CDR3 DNA: TGTGCCAGCAGCCCGTTTAGGCAGGGGAACACCGGGGAGCTGTTTTTT
CDR3 protein: CASSPFRQGNTGELFF

V gene: TRBV12-3/TRBV12-4
J gene: TRBJ2-5
D gene: TRBD1
clone size: many
CDR3 DNA: TGTGCCAGCAGCAAGGGACAGTCCCAAGAGACCCAGTACTTC
CDR3 protein: CASSKGQSQETQYF

V gene: TRBV5-1
J gene: TRBJ2-2
D gene: .
clone size: many
CDR3 DNA: TGCGCCAGCCGAAGAAGTCAGAACACCGGGGAGCTGTTTTTT
CDR3 protein: CASRRSQNTGELFF

V gene: TRBV5-4
J gene: TRBJ2-2
D gene: TRBD1
clone size: .
CDR3 DNA: TGTGCCAGCAGCGGAACAGGGGTTGACGGGGAGCTGTTTTTT
CDR3 protein: CASSGTGVDGELFF

V gene: TRBV28
J gene: TRBJ2-3
D gene: TRBD2
clone size: many
CDR3 DNA: TGTGCCAGCAGTTTAGCGGGGGGGGCTTATACGCAGTATTTT
CDR3 protein: CASSLAGGAYTQYF

V gene: TRBV20-1
J gene: TRBJ2-7
D gene: TRBD2
clone size: few
CDR3 DNA: TGCAGTGCCATCCGGGGGGGGATCTACGAGCAGTACTTC
CDR3 protein: CSAIRGGIYEQYF

V gene: TRBV5-1
J gene: TRBJ2-7
D gene: .
clone size: many
CDR3 DNA: TGCGCCAGCAGCTTGGGGCCTAGCGAAGACGAGCAGTACTTC
CDR3 protein: CASSLGPSEDEQYF

V gene: TRBV20-1
J gene: TRBJ1-5
D gene: .
clone size: few
CDR3 DNA: TGCAGTGCTAGACCACCGGGAGGGTCCCTAGGCAAGCCCCAGCATTTT
CDR3 protein: CSARPPGGSLGKPQHF

V gene: TRBV27
J gene: TRBJ2-5
D gene: .
clone size: many
CDR3 DNA: TGTGCCAGCGGCAGGATCGTAAAAGAGACCCAGTACTTC
CDR3 protein: CASGRIVKETQYF

V gene: TRBV28
J gene: TRBJ2-5
D gene: TRBD2
clone size: many
CDR3 DNA: TGTGCCAGCAGACCGTTAGCGGGGGGTTTAAGCTCGGTGGAGACCCAGTACTTC
CDR3 protein: CASRPLAGGLSSVETQYF

V gene: TRBV7-9
J gene: TRBJ1-5
D gene: TRBD1
clone size: many
CDR3 DNA: TGTGCCAGCAGCTACAGGGGTGGCCAGCCCCAGCATTTT
CDR3 protein: CASSYRGGQPQHF

V gene: TRBV11-2
J gene: TRBJ2-3
D gene: TRBD2
clone size: many
CDR3 DNA: TGTGCCAGCAGCTTAGCCCCCGCTAGCGGGGGCCCGCCGTATTTT
CDR3 protein: CASSLAPASGGPPYF

V gene: TRBV6-5
J gene: TRBJ2-5
D gene: TRBD1
clone size: many
CDR3 DNA: TGTGCCAGCAGTTACTCGGGGCAGGGGGCCCAGTACTTC
CDR3 protein: CASSYSGQGAQYF

V gene: TRBV7-9
J gene: TRBJ2-3
D gene: .
clone size: .
CDR3 DNA: TGTGCCAGCAGCTTTAACTTTTACACAGATACGCAGTATTTT
CDR3 protein: CASSFNFYTDTQYF

V gene: TRBV28
J gene: TRBJ2-7
D gene: .
clone size: .
CDR3 DNA: TGTGCCAGCAGTTACGACCCCTCATTGGAGCAGTACTTC
CDR3 protein: CASSYDPSLEQYF

V gene: TRBV7-8
J gene: TRBJ2-3
D gene: .
clone size: .
CDR3 DNA: TGTGCCAGCAGCGGTACAGGGATGGTTGGAACAGATACGCAGTATTTT
CDR3 protein: CASSGTGMVGTDTQYF

V gene: TRBV20-1
J gene: TRBJ2-7
D gene: .
clone size: few
CDR3 DNA: TGCAGTGCTAGGAGCCCCTACGAGCAGTACTTC
CDR3 protein: CSARSPYEQYF

V gene: TRBV11-3
J gene: TRBJ2-3
D gene: .
clone size: few
CDR3 DNA: TGTGCCAGCAGCTTAAGTGGGGGCGTCACAGATACGCAGTATTTT
CDR3 protein: CASSLSGGVTDTQYF

V gene: TRBV2
J gene: TRBJ2-2
D gene: .
clone size: many
CDR3 DNA: TGTGCCAGCAGGACTATGGGGTACACCGGGGAGCTGTTTTTT
CDR3 protein: CASRTMGYTGELFF

V gene: TRBV12-3/TRBV12-4
J gene: TRBJ1-2
D gene: TRBD1
clone size: .
CDR3 DNA: TGTGCCAGCAGTCCCCAGACAGGGTGGAACTATGGCTACACCTTC
CDR3 protein: CASSPQTGWNYGYTF

V gene: TRBV6-5
J gene: TRBJ1-5
D gene: .
clone size: many
CDR3 DNA: TGTGCCAGCAGTTACTCTACAGTGAGCACTAGCAATCAGCCCCAGCATTTT
CDR3 protein: CASSYSTVSTSNQPQHF

V gene: TRBV2
J gene: TRBJ2-7
D gene: .
clone size: many
CDR3 DNA: TGTGCCAGCAGCGGTCCAGCCCCCTACGAGCAGTACTTC
CDR3 protein: CASSGPAPYEQYF

V gene: TRBV30
J gene: TRBJ2-7
D gene: TRBD1
clone size: many
CDR3 DNA: TGTGCCTGGAGTGGGACAGGGCTCTACGAGCAGTACTTC
CDR3 protein: CAWSGTGLYEQYF